Following are 30 T cell receptor beta chains from one sample sequenced in a study of human T cells and chemical hapten exposure. TCRdb passed the RACE reads through MiXCR, listing each CDR3 protein once. The profile shows about 120,000 distinct CDR3 sequences, approximately 14% of them singletons. Time point indicated: patch test 1, 2 weeks after DPC sensitization. Noted treatment: therapeutic diphenylcyclopropenone sensitization with weekly scalp DPC. Sample: whole blood, taken in connection with sensitization to the hapten diphenylcyclopropenone (DPC). The source of these receptors is a man aged 18 to 30 with alopecia areata. Some clones in this sample may be carry-over from other donors' samples.

This clonotype occurred many times. CDR3 sequence reads: CASSLRGTDTQYF. The CDR3 coding sequence is TGTGCCAGCAGCTTGCGAGGGACAGATACGCAGTATTTT. The gene calls are TRBV5-6 and TRBJ2-3, with D tentatively TRBD2 (5 bases). CDR1 SGHDT and CDR2 YYEEEE come from the germline V gene. This CDR3 spans 13 amino acids. Trimming cost V 1 base and J 3 bases, with 6 bases left between them.

The chain links TRBV6-5 to TRBJ2-5; D is uncertain. The V gene's germline CDR1 is MNHEY and CDR2 SVGAGI. The CDR3 runs to 14 residues. Deletions cut 2 bases from V and 1 base from J, with 8 bases between. The DNA for the CDR3 is TGTGCCAGCAGTTACGGGCCGGCCCAAGAGACCCAGTACTTC. Translating gives CASSYGPAQETQYF.

The rearrangement joins TRBV11-3 to TRBJ2-1; possible D gene TRBD1, 5 bases. V shed 4 bases and J shed 5 bases, with 15 bases lying between them. CDR1 is SGHNT, CDR2 YENEEA, per germline. The CDR3 extends over 15 amino acids. This chain's CDR3 is CASSSPDKVHNEQFF. In DNA, the CDR3 is TGTGCCAGCAGCTCCCCGGACAAGGTCCACAATGAGCAGTTCTTC. Based on the CDR3 plus reference TRBV11-3 and TRBJ2-1, the full variable domain is EAGVVQSPRYKIIEKKQPVAFWCNPISGHNTLYWYLQNLGQGPELLIRYENEEAVDDSQLPKDRFSAERLKGVDSTLKIQPAELGDSAVYLCASSSPDKVHNEQFFGPGTRLTVL.

This clonotype was observed a few times. V usage is TRBV19 and J usage is TRBJ2-5; D possibly corresponds to TRBD1 (5 bases). V lost 5 bases to trimming and J lost 3 bases, with 16 bases between them. Per germline, CDR1 LNHDA and CDR2 SQIVND (reference sequence). This CDR3 contains 15 residues. CDR3 DNA sequence: TGTGCCAGTAGTCCGACATTGACAGACGAAGAGACCCAGTACTTC. Protein sequence: CASSPTLTDEETQYF.

This clonotype has only a few counts. The chain links TRBV6-2 or TRBV6-3 to TRBJ2-1; a possible D gene is TRBD1 (6 bases). CDR3 length equals 15 residues. Germline CDR1 and CDR2: MNHEY and SVGEGT. Trimming pared 1 base from V and 7 bases from J, leaving 14 bases between. CDR3: CASSYWLGGGNEQFF. The DNA of the CDR3 is TGTGCCAGCAGTTACTGGCTAGGGGGTGGGAATGAGCAGTTCTTC.

This clonotype was seen at least ten times. This rearrangement joins TRBV5-1 to TRBJ2-7; no firm D call. This CDR3 contains 14 residues. The V gene's germline CDR1 is SGHRS and CDR2 YFSETQ. With 4 bases removed from V and 3 bases from J, the gap between germline ends came to 14 bases. In nucleotides, the CDR3 is TGCGCCAGCAGCATAAACCTTAACAGCTACGAGCAGTACTTC. It translates to CASSINLNSYEQYF. The full variable domain, completed using reference TRBV5-1 and TRBJ2-7, is KAGVTQTPRYLIKTRGQQVTLSCSPISGHRSVSWYQQTPGQGLQFLFEYFSETQRNKGNFPGRFSGRQFSNSRSEMNVSTLELGDSALYLCASSINLNSYEQYFGPGTRLTVT.

This clonotype came up a few times. The chain carries TRBV29-1 and TRBJ1-2; 9 nucleotides match TRBD1. With 4 bases clipped from V and 0 bases from J, the junction kept 12 bases outside the gene matches. Germline loops: CDR1 SQVTM, CDR2 ANQGSEA. The CDR3 extends over 17 amino acids. CDR3 residues: CSVVTGGEFRPNYGYTF. For the CDR3, the DNA is TGCAGCGTTGTCACAGGGGGCGAATTCCGACCTAACTATGGCTACACCTTC. Full variable domain (rest looked up from reference TRBV29-1 and TRBJ1-2): SAVISQKPSRDICQRGTSLTIQCQVDSQVTMMFWYRQQPGQSLTLIATANQGSEATYESGFVIDKFPISRPNLTFSTLTVSNMSPEDSSIYLCSVVTGGEFRPNYGYTFGSGTRLTVV.

A few counts support this clonotype. This chain joins TRBV20-1 and TRBJ2-3, with D maybe TRBD1 (6 bases). Per the germline V gene, CDR1 is DFQATT and CDR2 is SNEGSKA (reference sequence). Between the trimmed V and J ends, which lost 1 base and 2 bases, there was a span of 10 bases. The CDR3 contains 14 residues. The DNA for the CDR3 is TGCAGTGCTAGAGGTGACAGGTACACAGATACGCAGTATTTT. Its protein is CSARGDRYTDTQYF.

The table lists this clonotype with a few counts. This chain uses TRBV12-3 or TRBV12-4 with TRBJ1-1; a possible D gene is TRBD1 (5 bases). Trimming pared 7 bases from V and 3 bases from J, leaving 12 bases between. This CDR3 comprises 13 residues. CDR3 coding DNA: TGTGCCAGCACCAATAGAGGGGACACTGAAGCTTTCTTT. Protein sequence: CASTNRGDTEAFF.

This clonotype showed up just a few times. The chain links TRBV4-1 to TRBJ1-1; a possible D gene is TRBD1 (5 bases). V lost 1 base, J lost 1 base, and 19 bases lay in between. The CDR3 runs to 18 residues. The germline V gene has CDR1 MGHRA and CDR2 YSYEKL. The CDR3 DNA follows: TGCGCCAGCAGCCAAGGGGGAACGTGGGGCAGGGCGAACACTGAAGCTTTCTTT. Residues: CASSQGGTWGRANTEAFF.

In its sample, this clonotype was seen a few times. The chain recombines TRBV4-3 with TRBJ1-2; D ambiguous. Trimming left V 3 bases short and J 7 bases short, with 21 bases between. Germline lookup yields CDR1 LGHNA and CDR2 YSLEER. This CDR3 is 16 amino acids long. The CDR3 protein is CASSHGGLTDYPGYTF. CDR3 in DNA: TGCGCCAGCAGCCACGGCGGACTGACCGATTACCCTGGCTACACCTTC.

This clonotype has at least ten counts. This chain joins TRBV29-1 and TRBJ2-1; 7 nucleotides match TRBD1. The CDR3 extends over 12 amino acids. V shed 4 bases, J shed 6 bases, and the junction held 3 bases outside the gene matches. Germline CDR1 and CDR2: SQVTM and ANQGSEA. In DNA, the CDR3 is TGCAGCGTTGGGCAGGGGGTCAATGAGCAGTTCTTC. This sequence encodes CSVGQGVNEQFF.

CDR3 bases: TGTGCCAGCGGACGCCCTCCAAGGCAGGGGGCACTGAATGGCTACACCTTC. This codes for CASGRPPRQGALNGYTF. The chain combines TRBV6-5 with TRBJ1-2, with 8 positions matching TRBD1. V lost 8 bases and J lost 6; bases outside the gene matches: 20. Germline V gene data show CDR1 as MNHEY and CDR2 as SVGAGI. The CDR3 consists of 17 residues.

The V call is TRBV5-4, the J call TRBJ2-7; D may be TRBD1 (6 bases). CDR3 length: 16 residues. The V end lost 4 bases, the J end lost 0 bases, and 17 bases lay between the germline ends. Germline assignment: CDR1 SGHNT and CDR2 YYREEE (reference sequence). The CDR3 DNA reads as TGTGCCAGCAGCCGCGGACAGCCCTCTAGCTCCTACGAGCAGTACTTC. It encodes CASSRGQPSSSYEQYF.

In its sample, this clonotype was seen a few times. The chain couples TRBV28 to TRBJ1-5; D call uncertain. The CDR3 has 12 amino acids. Trimming cost V 3 bases and J 6 bases, with 6 bases left between them. Germline CDR1 is MDHEN and CDR2 is SYDVKM. CDR3 loop: CASSLHAQPQHF. The CDR3 nucleotides are TGTGCCAGCAGTTTGCATGCTCAGCCCCAGCATTTT.

As to this clonotype: The missing conserved phenylalanine or tryptophan at the end of this CDR3 makes a read error likely. The chain recombines TRBV12-3 or TRBV12-4 with TRBJ1-2, with 7 bases matching TRBD1. The CDR3 consists of 14 residues. Trimming at V came to 6 bases and at J to 8 bases, leaving 12 bases not matched to a gene. The CDR3 loop is CASSFPDRVWGYTS. CDR3 in DNA: TGTGCCAGCAGCTTCCCCGACAGGGTTTGGGGCTACACCTCC.

V usage is TRBV4-3 and J usage is TRBJ1-5; 9 bases line up with TRBD1. J was trimmed by 7 bases and V by 5 bases; bases with no gene match: 9. The CDR3 runs to 15 residues. CDR1 is LGHNA and CDR2 is YSLEER in the germline V gene. The CDR3: CASSARTGEGQPQHF. The CDR3, as DNA: TGCGCCAGCAGCGCACGGACAGGGGAAGGGCAGCCCCAGCATTTT.

V gene TRBV6-1 combines with J gene TRBJ1-3; perhaps TRBD1 as D (6 bases). The germline V and J ends were trimmed by 7 bases and 0 bases, with 10 bases remaining between them. This CDR3 has 14 residues. Germline CDR1 MNHNS, CDR2 SASEGT. Here the CDR3 DNA reads TGTGCCAGCACAAGGGGGTACTCTGGAAACACCATATATTTT. It yields the protein CASTRGYSGNTIYF.

At least ten counts were recorded for this clonotype. The rearrangement uses TRBV19 and TRBJ2-4, with D perhaps matching TRBD1 (5 bases). Germline loops: CDR1 LNHDA, CDR2 SQIVND (reference sequence). The ends were cut back, 7 bases at V and 7 bases at J, with 14 bases in the middle. The CDR3 is made up of 13 amino acids. In DNA form, the CDR3 reads TGTGCCAGTAAGCAGGGCTTTGGGAACATTCAGTACTTC. Its protein product is CASKQGFGNIQYF.

This clonotype came up many times. This rearrangement joins TRBV7-9 to TRBJ2-6; no firm D call. Germline-derived CDR1 and CDR2 are SEHNR and FQNEAQ (reference sequence). The CDR3 consists of 18 residues. V lost 5 bases to trimming and J lost 0 bases, with 17 bases between them. CDR3 DNA sequence: TGTGCCAGCAGCCCGCGGACCGCGTCCGGCTCTGGGGCCAACGTCCTGACTTTC. Its protein is CASSPRTASGSGANVLTF. Full variable domain (remainder filled in from reference TRBV7-9 and TRBJ2-6): DTGVSQNPRHKITKRGQNVTFRCDPISEHNRLYWYRQTLGQGPEFLTYFQNEAQLEKSRLLSDRFSAERPKGSFSTLEIQRTEQGDSAMYLCASSPRTASGSGANVLTFGAGSRLTVL.

This clonotype was picked up many times. The chain recombines TRBV28 with TRBJ2-5, with D possibly TRBD1 on 5 matching bases. The germline V and J ends were trimmed by 5 bases and 0 bases, with 19 bases remaining between them. CDR1 and CDR2 (germline): MDHEN, SYDVKM. The CDR3 covers 17 residues. The CDR3 DNA sequence: TGTGCCAGCAGTCCAAGATCCATGGCAGGGTACCAAGAGACCCAGTACTTC. Its protein is CASSPRSMAGYQETQYF.

This clonotype has more than one count but fewer than ten. The rearrangement links TRBV20-1 to TRBJ2-7, with D perhaps assigned TRBD1 or TRBD2 (5 bases each). This CDR3 comprises 14 residues. Germline V gene data show CDR1 as DFQATT and CDR2 as SNEGSKA (reference sequence). The V end was cut by 5 bases, the J end by 0 bases, with 14 bases between. This CDR3 reads CSAHTGTGSYEQYF. In nucleotides, the CDR3 is TGCAGTGCTCATACCGGGACGGGCTCCTACGAGCAGTACTTC.

This clonotype was observed many times. The chain combines TRBV20-1 with TRBJ2-3; 7 bases fit TRBD2. Per germline, CDR1 DFQATT and CDR2 SNEGSKA (reference sequence). The CDR3 loop spans 13 amino acids. The V segment lost 4 bases and the J segment 5 bases; nucleotides outside the gene matches: 6. CDR3 region: CSAMRGRGDTQYF. The CDR3 nucleotides read TGCAGTGCTATGCGGGGGAGGGGAGATACGCAGTATTTT.

The sample holds a few counts of this clonotype. The chain uses TRBV29-1 and TRBJ1-2, with a tentative D call TRBD1 (6 bases). The CDR3 runs to 13 residues. Germline CDR1 reads SQVTM; CDR2 reads ANQGSEA. V gave up 4 bases and J gave up 2 bases, with 11 bases separating them. The CDR3 bases are TGCAGCGTTGGAGCGGGGGCGAACTATGGCTACACCTTC. Translation gives CSVGAGANYGYTF. The full variable domain, rest sourced from reference TRBV29-1 and TRBJ1-2, is SAVISQKPSRDICQRGTSLTIQCQVDSQVTMMFWYRQQPGQSLTLIATANQGSEATYESGFVIDKFPISRPNLTFSTLTVSNMSPEDSSIYLCSVGAGANYGYTFGSGTRLTVV.

Of note for this clonotype: One end of the junction is discordant with germline, which a read error may explain. The chain combines TRBV12-3 or TRBV12-4 with TRBJ1-1; 8 bases map to TRBD1. The CDR3 length is 14 residues. The CDR3 here is CATSLTGEGSEAFF. The DNA for the CDR3 is TGTGCCACCAGTTTGACAGGGGAAGGATCTGAAGCTTTCTTT.

This clonotype was counted a few times. V is TRBV7-2 and J is TRBJ1-2; D call uncertain. Trimming removed 0 bases at V and 1 base at J, with 6 bases between. Germline V lookup: CDR1 SGHTA, CDR2 FQGNSA. CDR3 length equals 14 residues. CDR3 loop: CASSLARDNYGYTF. In DNA, the CDR3 is TGTGCCAGCAGCTTAGCGAGAGATAACTATGGCTACACCTTC.

This clonotype was seen more than once but under ten times. The V gene is TRBV20-1, the J gene TRBJ2-7, with D possibly matching TRBD1 (6 bases). Germline CDR1 reads DFQATT; CDR2 reads SNEGSKA (reference sequence). The V end was cut by 1 base, the J end by 3 bases, with 34 bases between. The CDR3 totals 21 residues. The CDR3 loop reads CSARGRNWPTEGQRLYYEQYV. The CDR3 bases are TGCAGTGCTAGAGGACGTAATTGGCCCACGGAAGGACAGCGCCTTTACTACGAGCAGTACGTC.

This clonotype was seen more than once but under ten times. The chain combines TRBV12-3 or TRBV12-4 with TRBJ2-2; D is undetermined. V was shortened by 4 bases and J by 1 base, with 7 bases between the two germline ends. There are 14 residues in the CDR3. This chain's CDR3 is CASSSPGNTGELFF. CDR3 DNA: TGTGCCAGCAGTTCCCCGGGGAACACCGGGGAGCTGTTTTTT.

This clonotype showed up just a few times. The CDR3 bases are TGTGCCAGCAGCGTAGGGACATTCCAGCCCCAGCATTTT. It codes for CASSVGTFQPQHF. This chain links TRBV9 with TRBJ1-5; a weak D match, TRBD1 (5 bases). The CDR3 loop spans 13 amino acids. CDR1 and CDR2 from the germline V gene are SGDLS and YYNGEE. Between the trimmed V and J ends, which lost 0 bases and 7 bases, there was a span of 8 bases.

The chain is built from TRBV28 and TRBJ2-4; unclear D gene. Trimming removed 5 bases at V and 2 bases at J, with 13 bases between. CDR3 length: 15 residues. Germline V gene sequence: CDR1 MDHEN, CDR2 SYDVKM. DNA of the CDR3: TGTGCCAGCAGTCAGTTGCGAGGAACCAAAAACATTCAGTACTTC. Protein: CASSQLRGTKNIQYF.